Reported below is one TCR beta chain. Antigen specificity is unknown. The data belong to a study of T cells in Graves' hyperthyroidism and ophthalmopathy. Per the germline V gene, CDR1 is DFQATT and CDR2 is SNEGSKA (reference sequence). Trimming removed 0 bases at V and 5 bases at J, with 17 bases between. The CDR3 extends over 15 amino acids. Amplified TCR beta CDR3 regions came from RNA transcripts. HTBI primers were employed in a first-round RT-PCR of the TCR CDR3. MiXCR was run by TCRdb on the multiplex PCR reads, yielding one entry per CDR3 protein. The sample shows a few hundred thousand distinct CDR3 sequences, about 43% of them seen only once. Whole-study findings and limits: A model built on 13 V-J features separated ophthalmopathy from stable hyperthyroidism. The majority of expanded thyroid clonotypes above 0.001 also appeared in blood.

This chain joins TRBV20-1 and TRBJ2-7; D is perhaps TRBD2 (6 bases). The TCR sequence derives from a woman between 18 and 29 years old with Graves' hyperthyroidism. What was sequenced was peripheral blood or thyroid tissue (not recorded which). For the CDR3, the DNA is TGCAGTGCTAGAGATACGGCGGGAAAGGAGAACGAGCAGTACTTC. It codes for CSARDTAGKENEQYF.